This TCR beta chain was sequenced for a study of blood T cell repertoires in COVID-19. Study details: Samples representing acute and convalescent COVID-19 were sourced from the United States, Italy and Spain. T cells, B-cell-depleted T cells, or PBMCs provided the cDNA or gDNA that served as material.

Per the study methods: The authors estimated nucleated cell counts from reference gene primer amplification. Profiling relied on immunoSEQ multiplex PCR, and the TCRdb table lists in-frame clones only, not all of them. V, J and clone size were drawn from that table, and D and trimming were deduced from the DNA. The profile shows about 250,000 clones, 80% to 90% of them singletons. V shed 4 bases and J shed 7 bases, with 11 bases lying between them. The CDR3 length is 14 residues. Germline V lookup: CDR1 LNHDA, CDR2 SQIVND (reference sequence). The sequenced sample consisted of peripheral blood. The receptor was isolated from a man older than 75 with acute or convalescent COVID-19. The V call is TRBV19, the J call TRBJ1-6; no reliable D call. The CDR3 sequence: CASSSRGGNSPLHF. In DNA, the CDR3 is TGTGCCAGTAGTAGCCGCGGAGGGAATTCACCCCTCCACTTT. The complete variable domain, with remaining parts taken from reference TRBV19 and TRBJ1-6, reads DGGITQSPKYLFRKEGQNVTLSCEQNLNHDAMYWYRQDPGQGLRLIYYSQIVNDFQKGDIAEGYSVSREKKESFPLTVTSAQKNPTAFYLCASSSRGGNSPLHFGNGTRLTVT.